This T cell receptor beta chain stems from a study of blood T cell repertoires in COVID-19. Per germline, CDR1 KGHSH and CDR2 LQKENI. The CDR3 sequence is 12 residues long. The trim removed 4 bases at V and 10 bases at J, leaving 4 bases unmatched. Some clones are missing from TCRdb's copy, which holds only in-frame ones; the method was immunoSEQ multiplex PCR. The sample shows approximately 320,000 clones, around 92% of them seen only once. The chain links TRBV18 to TRBJ2-1; 7 bases line up with TRBD2. The sample taken for sequencing was peripheral blood. This clonotype was obtained from a woman in her 30s with COVID-19, enrolled during active disease. CDR3 DNA: TGTGCCAGCTCACTGGGACTATGGGAGCAGTTCTTC. It codes for CASSLGLWEQFF.